Included here is one T cell receptor (beta chain) sequence, with context. There are 15 residues in the CDR3. Trimming pared 0 bases from V and 4 bases from J, leaving 12 bases between. Germline V gene data show CDR1 as SGHAT and CDR2 as FQNNGV. These data come from a study of T cell responses to AZD1222 COVID-19 vaccine. Using immunoSEQ multiplex PCR, the repertoire was profiled, and TCRdb retains in-frame clones only, with some absent. The data contain 140,000 to 150,000 clones, 80% to 85% of them singletons. The sequence derives from an adult in good health. The chain employs TRBV11-2 and TRBJ1-1, with TRBD1 as a possible D gene (5 bases). The sequenced sample was peripheral blood, obtained on day 0 of MenACWY control vaccination. This CDR3 is CASSLESGRVTEAFF. The CDR3 DNA is TGTGCCAGCAGCTTAGAGTCAGGGAGGGTCACTGAAGCTTTCTTT.